Sequencing of this TCR beta chain was carried out in a study of a mutant IDH1 vaccine in newly diagnosed glioma. Overall study: Patients received eight vaccinations in weeks 1, 3, 5, 7, 11, 15, 19, 23.

Clones were sequenced by immunoSEQ multiplex PCR, and TCRdb holds only the in-frame ones, with some missing. This sample carries some 64,000 clones, 84% of them seen once, and the ten largest clones take about 9%. As to this clone: Its specificity is unknown.

Stated time point: week 11, during vaccination. The study gave 300 ug of mutant IDH1 20-mer peptide per vaccine dose, with topical imiquimod. This CDR3 is built from 13 residues. V gave up 7 bases and J gave up 6 bases; unmatched junction bases: 3. Germline CDR1 is LNHDA and CDR2 is SQIVND (reference sequence). This chain connects TRBV19 to TRBJ1-5, with TRBD1 identical over 10 bases. Source: PBMCs, taken from a glioma patient whose treatment included an IDH1 peptide vaccine. The source of this sequence is a woman aged 50 to 60 with glioma. The CDR3 loop is CASTGTGVQPQHF. CDR3 DNA sequence: TGTGCCAGTACTGGGACAGGGGTTCAGCCCCAGCATTTT. Together with reference TRBV19 and TRBJ1-5, the CDR3 gives the full variable domain: DGGITQSPKYLFRKEGQNVTLSCEQNLNHDAMYWYRQDPGQGLRLIYYSQIVNDFQKGDIAEGYSVSREKKESFPLTVTSAQKNPTAFYLCASTGTGVQPQHFGDGTRLSIL.